The 29 T cell receptor beta chains below come from one sample, sequenced in a study of breast tumors, draining lymph nodes, adjacent tissues. Samples came from axillary lymph nodes draining the breast cancer. TCRdb re-called the multiplex PCR reads with MiXCR, one entry per CDR3 protein. Of some 170,000 distinct CDR3 sequences in the sample, 33% were seen once. The sequencing input was axillary lymph node tissue. All receptors come from a female donor with breast cancer. Some clones in this sample may be carry-over from other donors' samples.

The rearrangement uses TRBV20-1 and TRBJ1-6; 7 positions match TRBD1. The CDR3 is made up of 15 amino acids. Per the germline V gene, CDR1 is DFQATT and CDR2 is SNEGSKA (reference sequence). V lost 6 bases and J lost 7; bases outside the gene matches: 12. The CDR3 DNA reads as TGCAGTGCCTGGGGTCGGGACAGTCGCAATTCACCCCTCCACTTT. Translated, it gives CSAWGRDSRNSPLHF.

This clonotype showed up many times. J is TRBJ1-5 and V is TRBV7-9; possible D gene TRBD1, 6 bases. The CDR3 runs to 15 residues. Trimming removed 1 base at V and 1 base at J, with 8 bases between. The germline V gene encodes CDR1 SEHNR and CDR2 FQNEAQ (reference sequence). The CDR3 coding sequence is TGTGCCAGCAGCTTAGGAGGGGGAAGCAATCAGCCCCAGCATTTT. Translation gives CASSLGGGSNQPQHF.

This clonotype was seen at least ten times. The rearrangement links TRBV6-5 to TRBJ2-5; D remains ambiguous. Germline CDR1 MNHEY, CDR2 SVGAGI. The CDR3 runs to 13 residues. The V and J ends lost 2 bases and 3 bases respectively, with 7 bases between them. CDR3 in DNA: TGTGCCAGCAGTTACGGTTTTAAAGAGACCCAGTACTTC. Its translation is CASSYGFKETQYF.

Concerning this clonotype itself: The junction departs from the called germline gene at one end, perhaps through a read error. In DNA, the CDR3 is TGTGCCAGCGGACCGGGATCCCAGCCTACGCAGCAGCACTTC. As protein: CASGPGSQPTQQHF. This rearrangement joins TRBV9 to TRBJ2-7, with D perhaps matching TRBD2 (5 bases). Germline V CDR1 and CDR2: SGDLS, YYNGEE. CDR3 length: 14 residues. Full variable domain (outside the CDR3, taken from reference TRBV9 and TRBJ2-7): DSGVTQTPKHLITATGQRVTLRCSPRSGDLSVYWYQQSLDQGLQFLIQYYNGEERAKGNILERFSAQQFPDLHSELNLSSLELGDSALYFCASGPGSQPTQQHFGPGTRLTVT.

This clonotype has a handful of counts. The genes are TRBV6-2 or TRBV6-3 and TRBJ2-7; 7 bases fit TRBD1. This CDR3 region has 15 residues. V lost 5 bases to trimming and J lost 3 bases; unmatched junction nucleotides: 10. Germline CDR1 MNHEY, CDR2 SVGEGT. The CDR3 loop reads CASSLGTVTRYEQYF. CDR3 in DNA: TGTGCCAGCAGTCTCGGGACAGTCACGCGCTACGAGCAGTACTTC.

The chain carries TRBV28 and TRBJ2-5; tentative D call: TRBD2 (6 bases). V was cut by 3 bases and J by 5 bases, with 22 bases left in between. Germline V gene lookup returns CDR1 MDHEN and CDR2 SYDVKM. This CDR3 is built from 17 residues. This CDR3 reads CASSLSGGKAVGETQYF. CDR3 coding DNA: TGTGCCAGCAGTTTGAGTGGGGGGAAGGCGGTTGGGGAGACCCAGTACTTC.

There are many counts of this clonotype. The rearrangement links TRBV5-1 to TRBJ1-3; D not certain. Germline-derived CDR1 and CDR2 are SGHRS and YFSETQ. The germline V and J ends were trimmed by 4 bases and 0 bases, with 11 bases remaining between them. This CDR3 is built from 15 residues. For the CDR3, the DNA is TGCGCCAGCAGCCCGACGGCCGCCTCTGGAAACACCATATATTTT. It yields the protein CASSPTAASGNTIYF.

The chain has TRBV10-1 and TRBJ1-2, with 11 bases aligning to TRBD1. This CDR3 is 15 amino acids long. Per the germline V gene, CDR1 is WNHNN and CDR2 is SYGVQD (reference sequence). Trimming took 7 bases from V and 5 from J; bases not matched to a gene: 9. CDR3 nucleotides: TGCGCCAGCACCCCCAGGACAGGGGGCAGTTATGGCTACACCTTC. The encoded protein is CASTPRTGGSYGYTF.

V usage is TRBV19 and J usage is TRBJ2-6; 8 bases are a match to TRBD1. The CDR3 covers 19 residues. Germline lookup yields CDR1 LNHDA and CDR2 SQIVND (reference sequence). The junction had 8 bases not matched to a gene; V was cut back by 1 base and J by 0 bases. The CDR3 nucleotides read TGTGCCAGTAGTATAGGGGCCAGGGGGCTCCTCTCTGGGGCCAACGTCCTGACTTTC. As protein: CASSIGARGLLSGANVLTF.

In its sample, this clonotype was seen many times. The chain is built from TRBV20-1 and TRBJ2-7; TRBD2 agrees at 10 bases. The trim removed 3 bases at V and 3 bases at J, leaving 8 bases unmatched. Germline CDR1 reads DFQATT; CDR2 reads SNEGSKA (reference sequence). The CDR3 is 15 residues long. The CDR3 DNA is TGCAGTGCTAGTGACCCTAGCGGGGGTCTCTACGAGCAGTACTTC. Amino acid sequence: CSASDPSGGLYEQYF.

At least ten counts were recorded for this clonotype. V gene TRBV7-3 combines with J gene TRBJ2-1, with a possible D match to TRBD1 (6 bases). Germline CDR1 reads SGHTA; CDR2 reads FQGTGA. V was clipped by 2 bases and J by 6 bases, with 17 bases between them. This CDR3 has 16 amino acids. CDR3 in amino acids: CASSLPSGVGGNEQFF. In DNA form, the CDR3 reads TGTGCCAGCAGCTTACCCTCAGGGGTAGGGGGCAATGAGCAGTTCTTC.

This clonotype was counted a few times. The chain has TRBV6-1 and TRBJ2-1; TRBD2 matches 9 bases. The CDR3 runs 15 residues. Germline V CDR1 and CDR2: MNHNS, SASEGT. With 5 bases clipped from V and 10 bases from J, the junction kept 12 bases outside the gene matches. Here the CDR3 DNA reads TGTGCCAGCAGTCCAAATGTGGGTCTAGCGGGGGAGCAGTTCTTC. Encoded protein: CASSPNVGLAGEQFF.

This clonotype occurred many times. V is TRBV7-2 and J is TRBJ1-6; D is possibly TRBD1 (6 bases). V was trimmed by 5 bases and J by 9 bases, leaving 17 bases between them. CDR3 size: 15 residues. Germline V gene data show CDR1 as SGHTA and CDR2 as FQGNSA. The CDR3 spells CASSPKQGFGSPLHF. The CDR3, as DNA: TGTGCCAGCAGCCCGAAACAGGGATTTGGTTCACCCCTCCACTTT. The full variable domain, its missing parts supplied by reference TRBV7-2 and TRBJ1-6, is GAGVSQSPSNKVTEKGKDVELRCDPISGHTALYWYRQSLGQGLEFLIYFQGNSAPDKSGLPSDRFSAERTGGSVSTLTIQRTQQEDSAVYLCASSPKQGFGSPLHFGNGTRLTVT.

The chain carries TRBV4-2 and TRBJ1-1, with a weak D call TRBD1 (5 bases). V lost 5 bases to trimming and J lost 3 bases, with 13 bases between them. This CDR3 has 14 residues. Germline V gene sequence: CDR1 LGHNA, CDR2 YNFKEQ. CDR3 DNA: TGTGCCAGCAGCTGGGGGGAGGCGGACACTGAAGCTTTCTTT. Protein: CASSWGEADTEAFF.

This clonotype was found many times. The chain combines TRBV7-9 with TRBJ1-5, with D possibly matching TRBD1 (6 bases). V lost 1 base and J lost 6, with 16 bases in between. Germline CDR1 SEHNR, CDR2 FQNEAQ (reference sequence). This CDR3 spans 16 amino acids. The CDR3 is CASSLVGGGKVQPQHF. CDR3 sequence (DNA): TGTGCCAGCAGCTTAGTTGGCGGGGGCAAGGTTCAGCCCCAGCATTTT.

This clonotype was seen ten or more times. The chain's CDR3 is CASSEWTSGRSETQYF. The CDR3 coding sequence is TGTGCCAGCAGCGAATGGACTAGCGGGAGGTCAGAGACCCAGTACTTC. This sequence joins TRBV7-2 and TRBJ2-5, with 14 nucleotides matching TRBD2. Germline CDR1 SGHTA, CDR2 FQGNSA. Germline trimming cut 5 bases from V and 4 bases from J; bases unmatched to any gene: 6. This CDR3 has 16 amino acids.

This clonotype has at least ten counts. The chain joins TRBV6-5 to TRBJ2-7; 9 bases agree with TRBD1. The length of the CDR3 is 15 residues. Germline-derived CDR1 and CDR2 are MNHEY and SVGAGI. The V segment lost 6 bases and the J segment 2 bases; nucleotides outside the gene matches: 8. CDR3 bases: TGTGCCAGCAGCCAACAGGGGGCCGGGGCCTACGAGCAGTACTTC. Encoded protein: CASSQQGAGAYEQYF.

There are many counts of this clonotype. V usage is TRBV5-1 and J usage is TRBJ1-2; D call uncertain. The CDR3 is 12 amino acids. In germline, CDR1 is SGHRS, CDR2 YFSETQ. The V gene lost 3 bases and the J gene lost 8 bases, with 11 bases spanning the gap. DNA for the CDR3: TGCGCCAGCAGCTACGACGGTTTGGGCTACACCTTC. The encoded protein is CASSYDGLGYTF.

This clonotype was found a few times. V and J are TRBV6-5 and TRBJ1-1; tentatively, D is TRBD1 (6 bases). The CDR3 consists of 13 residues. Trimming removed 4 bases at V and 4 bases at J, with 10 bases between. Germline V gene lookup returns CDR1 MNHEY and CDR2 SVGAGI. CDR3 amino acids: CASSSTGFTEAFF. In DNA form, the CDR3 reads TGTGCCAGCAGTTCAACAGGGTTCACTGAAGCTTTCTTT.

This clonotype was observed many times. Germline is not matched at one junction end, which may reflect a read error. The CDR3 sequence: CASSVSSNQETQSF. The CDR3 nucleotides are TGTGCCAGCAGCGTTTCCTCTAACCAAGAGACCCAGTCCTTC. The chain employs TRBV9 and TRBJ2-5; D not certain. This CDR3 is built from 14 residues. CDR1 SGDLS and CDR2 YYNGEE come from the germline V gene.

This clonotype was counted ten times or more. The chain couples TRBV30 to TRBJ2-7; 8 nucleotides align to TRBD2. V was clipped by 2 bases and J by 6 bases; unmatched bases: 3. The CDR3 runs to 12 residues. Germline values: CDR1 GTSNPN, CDR2 SVGIG (reference sequence). The CDR3 region is CAWSPGGGEQYF. The CDR3 DNA reads TGTGCCTGGAGTCCCGGGGGGGGCGAGCAGTACTTC.

This clonotype was found many times. The chain joins TRBV2 to TRBJ2-3, with 8 bases identical to TRBD1. CDR3 length equals 14 residues. CDR1 SNHLY and CDR2 FYNNEI come from the germline V gene. The J segment lost 1 base and the V segment lost 4 bases, leaving 1 base of the junction unmatched. The CDR3 nucleotides are TGTGCCAGCAGTGTGACAGGGGGCACAGATACGCAGTATTTT. Protein product: CASSVTGGTDTQYF.

The V and J genes are TRBV3-2 and TRBJ2-3; TRBD2, as called in the table, went unchecked against the DNA. TRBV3-2 constitutes a pseudogene. The CDR3 extends over 19 amino acids. The CDR3 region is CASSPRRSGQVDPQDTQYF. The CDR3 nucleotides read TGTGCCAGCAGCCCCAGGCGGAGCGGCCAGGTCGATCCCCAAGATACGCAGTATTTT.

The sample holds a few counts of this clonotype. The rearrangement uses TRBV27 and TRBJ1-2, with D possibly TRBD1 on 5 matching bases. CDR1 MNHEY and CDR2 SMNVEV come from the germline V gene (reference sequence). This CDR3 is built from 16 residues. The V gene lost 5 bases and the J gene lost 4 bases, with 20 bases spanning the gap. CDR3 amino acids: CASSVLGEDFPYGYTF. In nucleotides, the CDR3 is TGTGCCAGCAGTGTCCTAGGGGAGGACTTCCCCTATGGCTACACCTTC.

A note on this clonotype: An end of the junction does not agree with germline; a read error may underlie this. This chain links TRBV7-3 with TRBJ2-6; TRBD1 agrees at 11 bases. CDR3 size: 13 residues. Germline CDR1 and CDR2: SGHTA and FQGTGA. The CDR3 DNA sequence: TGTGCCAGCAGCCGGGACAGGGGGTCCCCTGAAGCTTTC. It is translated as CASSRDRGSPEAF.

This clonotype was picked up many times. The genes are TRBV20-1 and TRBJ2-3; possibly TRBD2 for D (6 bases). This CDR3 region has 13 residues. With 3 bases removed from V and 1 base from J, the gap between germline ends came to 8 bases. Germline CDR1 is DFQATT and CDR2 is SNEGSKA (reference sequence). The DNA of the CDR3 is TGCAGTGCTAGGGCTAGCGGCACAGATACGCAGTATTTT. Translated, it gives CSARASGTDTQYF.

Many counts were recorded for this clonotype. The rearrangement links TRBV5-1 to TRBJ1-2; D uncertain. This CDR3 spans 15 amino acids. Germline CDR1 reads SGHRS; CDR2 reads YFSETQ. V was pared by 0 bases and J by 5 bases, with 14 bases between. The CDR3 loop is CASSLDGRTFYGYTF. DNA for the CDR3: TGCGCCAGCAGCTTGGATGGACGGACCTTTTATGGCTACACCTTC.

A note on this clonotype: A much larger clone is a single base away; this may be a read error. The chain links TRBV7-2 to TRBJ2-1; no clear D. Germline V gene sequence: CDR1 SGHTA, CDR2 FQGNSA. The CDR3 spans 11 residues. In DNA, the CDR3 is TGTGCCAACAGCTTAGTGAGTGAGCAGTTCTTC. Protein sequence: CANSLVSEQFF.

Ten or more counts support this clonotype. The rearrangement links TRBV4-1 to TRBJ2-7, with D hard to call. Trimming left V 3 bases short and J 0 bases short, with 15 bases between. The CDR3 is made up of 16 amino acids. Germline lookup yields CDR1 MGHRA and CDR2 YSYEKL. The CDR3 loop reads CASSHLSKGYSYEQYF. CDR3 sequence (DNA): TGCGCCAGCAGCCACCTATCAAAAGGATACTCCTACGAGCAGTACTTC.